This is a list of T cell receptor beta chains from one sample in a study of T cell repertoires in cytomegalovirus infection. MiXCR was run by TCRdb on the reads, yielding one entry per CDR3 protein. The table records 310,000 or so distinct CDR3 sequences, around 25% of them present only once. Which antigens these TCRs recognize remains unknown. Source: cultured PBMCs, taken from culture after CMV antigen stimulation. The origin of the receptors is a human donor in good health (CMV status not recorded). Some clones in this sample may be carry-over from other donors' samples. Both conserved end residues are part of each CDR3. D genes are given only for firm matches. Expanded clones are given a class, and other clones once, few, many or no size at all.

D,J,V,size,DNA,CDR3
TRBD2,TRBJ2-1,TRBV27,few,TGTGCCAGCAGTTTATCGATCTTAAAGGGCCTAGCGGGATTGAGGTTCGGGAATGAGCAGTTCTTC,CASSLSILKGLAGLRFGNEQFF
.,TRBJ2-7,TRBV7-2,many,TGTGCCAGCAGCTTAGCGCCGGCGGTTTCCTACGAGCAGTACTTC,CASSLAPAVSYEQYF
TRBD1,TRBJ1-1,TRBV12-3/TRBV12-4,few,TGTGCCAGCCGACAGGGTCGGGCGACTGAAGCTTTCTTT,CASRQGRATEAFF
TRBD2,TRBJ2-3,TRBV7-9,few,TGTGCCAGCAGCTCTAAGAGGGGAGGGATCGCCGGAGATACGCAGTATTTT,CASSSKRGGIAGDTQYF
TRBD2,TRBJ2-5,TRBV28,.,TGTGCCAGCATTACCCGGACTAGCGGGAGCCCCGAGACCCAGTACTTC,CASITRTSGSPETQYF
TRBD2,TRBJ2-3,TRBV6-5,.,TGTGCCAGCAGTTACTCGGGACTAGCGGTCACAGATACGCAGTATTTT,CASSYSGLAVTDTQYF
.,TRBJ2-4,TRBV6-2/TRBV6-3,few,TGTGCCAGCAGTTACGCGGTAGCCAAAAACATTCAGTACTTC,CASSYAVAKNIQYF
.,TRBJ2-2,TRBV7-9,.,TGTGCCAGCAGCTTTCAGACGACCGGGGAGCTGTTTTTT,CASSFQTTGELFF
.,TRBJ2-3,TRBV5-1,few,TGCGCCAGCAGCCCAGGGACTCCTAGCACAGATACGCAGTATTTT,CASSPGTPSTDTQYF
.,TRBJ1-5,TRBV15,few,TGTGCCACCAGCGGCCAACTTCGGGAGCCCCAGCATTTT,CATSGQLREPQHF
.,TRBJ1-2,TRBV19,.,TGTGCCAGTAACGAAAGACAAGGGGATGGCTACACCTTC,CASNERQGDGYTF
.,TRBJ1-1,TRBV19,.,TGTGCCAGTACTTTATTGGCAGGGAACACTGAAGCTTTCTTT,CASTLLAGNTEAFF
.,TRBJ2-5,TRBV4-1,.,TGCGCCAGCAGTCCCTCATCTGGTGGTTTCGAGACCCAGTACTTC,CASSPSSGGFETQYF
TRBD2,TRBJ2-7,TRBV12-3/TRBV12-4,few,TGTGCCAGCAGTTCTAGCGGGGGACCGGTCTACGAGCAGTACTTC,CASSSSGGPVYEQYF
.,TRBJ2-3,TRBV20-1,.,TGCAGTGCTAGAGATCTAGGGGCCAACACAGATACGCAGTATTTT,CSARDLGANTDTQYF
.,TRBJ2-2,TRBV7-2,.,TGTGCCAGCAGCCGAGGTAGTTCCGGGGAGCTGTTTTTT,CASSRGSSGELFF
TRBD2,TRBJ2-1,TRBV7-2,many,TGTGCCAGCAGCCCGACTAGCGGGAGCTCCTACAATGAGCAGTTCTTC,CASSPTSGSSYNEQFF
TRBD2,TRBJ2-5,TRBV20-1,few,TGCAGTGCTATAGCGGGTGGGGAAGAGACCCAGTACTTC,CSAIAGGEETQYF
TRBD1,TRBJ2-5,TRBV7-2,.,TGTGCCAGCAGCTTAGTGGGCCAAGGGGGCATATCGGAGACCCAGTACTTC,CASSLVGQGGISETQYF
.,TRBJ2-1,TRBV11-2,few,TGTGCCAGCAGCGAAGGGACCTACAATGAGCAGTTCTTC,CASSEGTYNEQFF
.,TRBJ1-1,TRBV12-3/TRBV12-4,.,TGTGCCAGCAGTTTGGCCTCAGGGACGGTCGGGGGGAACACTGAAGCTTTCTTT,CASSLASGTVGGNTEAFF
.,TRBJ2-3,TRBV20-1,few,TGCAGTACCAAGCATGGGGATACGCAGTATTTT,CSTKHGDTQYF
.,TRBJ1-1,TRBV29-1,few,TGCAGCGTTGCCAAGGGTATGCACACTGAAGCTTTCTTT,CSVAKGMHTEAFF
.,TRBJ1-1,TRBV12-3/TRBV12-4,.,TGTGCCAGCAGATCACTCACTTCGATGGGAACTGAAGCTTTCTTT,CASRSLTSMGTEAFF
.,TRBJ2-3,TRBV25-1,.,TGTGCCAGCAGTCGTAGAGATACGCAGTATTTT,CASSRRDTQYF
.,TRBJ1-1,TRBV7-6,.,TGTGCCAGCAGCTTAGAGAGAGGGGAAACTGAAGCTTTCTTT,CASSLERGETEAFF
.,TRBJ2-1,TRBV6-2/TRBV6-3,.,TGTGCCAGCACTTCCCCCGGAGCTTGGGGGAATGAGCAGTTCTTC,CASTSPGAWGNEQFF
TRBD2,TRBJ2-7,TRBV6-5,.,TGTGCCAGCAGTTCCGGGACTATGGACGAGCAGTACTTC,CASSSGTMDEQYF
.,TRBJ2-7,TRBV7-2,few,TGTGCCAGCAGCTTAATCGTTCAAGGGGAGGAGCAGTACTTC,CASSLIVQGEEQYF
.,TRBJ2-6,TRBV7-9,.,TGTGCCAGCAGCGCCCTGCTTGGGGCCAACGTCCTGGCTTTC,CASSALLGANVLAF
.,TRBJ2-5,TRBV23-1,.,TGCGCCAGCAGTCCCCGTCTGTGTGGGGTAATCGGGGAGACCCAGTACTTC,CASSPRLCGVIGETQYF
.,TRBJ1-2,TRBV19,.,TGTGCCAGTGCCGGACCGCCGGTCTATGGCTACACCTTC,CASAGPPVYGYTF
TRBD2,TRBJ2-7,TRBV7-2,many,TGTGCCAGCAGCCCGGGGGGACTTTCCTACGAGCAGTACTTC,CASSPGGLSYEQYF
TRBD2,TRBJ2-4,TRBV12-3/TRBV12-4,.,TGTGCCAGCACCCCTCGACTAGCGGGAGAGGGAATTCAGTACTTC,CASTPRLAGEGIQYF
TRBD2,TRBJ2-1,TRBV6-2/TRBV6-3,few,TGTGCCAGCAGCTCCGGGACTAGCAATGAGCAGTTCTTC,CASSSGTSNEQFF
.,TRBJ1-5,TRBV6-6,.,TGTGCCAGCAGTTACAGGGGGTTCGATCAGCCCCAGCATTTT,CASSYRGFDQPQHF
.,TRBJ2-2,TRBV28,.,TGTGCCAGCAGTATCCGACCCTGGTCCGCGAACACCGGGGAGCTGTTTTTT,CASSIRPWSANTGELFF
TRBD1,TRBJ2-5,TRBV5-4,few,TGTGCCAGCAGCTTGGGGTCAGGACAGGGGCCCGAAGAGACCCAGTACTTC,CASSLGSGQGPEETQYF
.,TRBJ1-1,TRBV7-6,.,TGTGCCAGCAGCTTTCCGGATGAAGCTTTCTTT,CASSFPDEAFF
TRBD1,TRBJ2-3,TRBV19,few,TGTGCCAGTAGTATAGGGACAGGGATGAGCACAGATACGCAGTATTTT,CASSIGTGMSTDTQYF
TRBD1,TRBJ2-7,TRBV12-3/TRBV12-4,.,TGTGCCAGCAGTTTAGAACAGGGGCGACTCTACGAGCAGTACTTC,CASSLEQGRLYEQYF
.,TRBJ1-2,TRBV6-1,.,TGTGCCAGCAGTGCAGCGGGCAGGGGCTATGGCTACACCTTC,CASSAAGRGYGYTF
TRBD2,TRBJ2-2,TRBV2,.,TGTGCCAGCCTCGGACTAGCGGGAGGGCCCTCCGGGGAGCTGTTTTTT,CASLGLAGGPSGELFF
.,TRBJ2-2,TRBV20-1,.,TGCAGTGCTAGACAGTACACCGGGGAGCTGTTTTTT,CSARQYTGELFF
.,TRBJ1-4,TRBV14,few,TGTGCCAGCAGCCAAGATTGGACGGGACGGAATGAAAAACTGTTTTTT,CASSQDWTGRNEKLFF
TRBD1,TRBJ1-1,TRBV19,.,TGTGCCAGCAGGACAGGGGGCGCCTTCACTGAAGCTTTCTTT,CASRTGGAFTEAFF
.,TRBJ2-7,TRBV19,few,TGTGCCAGTAGTGAGGGTCAGGGATTCGACGAGCAGTACTTC,CASSEGQGFDEQYF
.,TRBJ2-6,TRBV19,.,TGTGCCAGTACCCGGAGGTCCGGGCAGGGGTCTGGGGCCAACGTCCTGACTTTC,CASTRRSGQGSGANVLTF
.,TRBJ2-1,TRBV7-2,many,TGTGCCAGCAGCTTAACCGCCGTTGGTGAGCAGTTCTTC,CASSLTAVGEQFF
.,TRBJ1-6,TRBV7-2,.,TGTGCCAGCAGCTTAGATGGGAGGTTCAATTCACCCCTCCACTTT,CASSLDGRFNSPLHF
.,TRBJ1-2,TRBV19,.,TGTGCCAGTAGTATAGAGGCCAGACATTTCGACTATGGCTACACCTTC,CASSIEARHFDYGYTF